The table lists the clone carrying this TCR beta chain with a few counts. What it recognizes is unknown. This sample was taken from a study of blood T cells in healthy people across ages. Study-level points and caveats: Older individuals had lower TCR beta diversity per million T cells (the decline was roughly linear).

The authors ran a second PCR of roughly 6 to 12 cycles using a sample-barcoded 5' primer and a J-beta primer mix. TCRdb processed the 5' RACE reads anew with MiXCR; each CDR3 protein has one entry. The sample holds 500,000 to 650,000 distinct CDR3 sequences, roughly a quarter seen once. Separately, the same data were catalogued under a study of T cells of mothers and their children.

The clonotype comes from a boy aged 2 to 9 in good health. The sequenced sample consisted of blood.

The CDR3: CASSQEQRNIQYF. CDR3 bases: TGTGCCAGCAGCCAAGAACAAAGAAACATTCAGTACTTC. This chain joins TRBV14 and TRBJ2-4, with no clear D. Trimming removed 0 bases at V and 6 bases at J, with 6 bases between. The CDR3 runs 13 residues. Germline assignment: CDR1 SGHDN and CDR2 FVKESK. The full variable domain, its missing parts supplied by reference TRBV14 and TRBJ2-4, is EAGVTQFPSHSVIEKGQTVTLRCDPISGHDNLYWYRRVMGKEIKFLLHFVKESKQDESGMPNNRFLAERTGGTYSTLKVQPAELEDSGVYFCASSQEQRNIQYFGAGTRLSVL.